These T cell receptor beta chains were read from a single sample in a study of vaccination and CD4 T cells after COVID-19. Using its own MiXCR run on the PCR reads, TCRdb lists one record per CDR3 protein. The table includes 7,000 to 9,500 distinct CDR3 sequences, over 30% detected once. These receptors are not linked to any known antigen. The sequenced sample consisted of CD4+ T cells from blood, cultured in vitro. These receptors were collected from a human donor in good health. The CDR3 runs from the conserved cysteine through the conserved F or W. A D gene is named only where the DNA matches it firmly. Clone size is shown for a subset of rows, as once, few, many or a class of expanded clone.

cdr3_nt: TGTGCCAGTAGTATAGTAGGACAGGGCCATGAGCAGTTCTTC
cdr3_aa: CASSIVGQGHEQFF
clone_size: -
v_call: TRBV19
j_call: TRBJ2-1
d_call: TRBD1

cdr3_nt: TGTGCCAGTAGTCTCGGACTAGTATCCTACAATGAGCAGTTCTTC
cdr3_aa: CASSLGLVSYNEQFF
clone_size: -
v_call: TRBV19
j_call: TRBJ2-1
d_call: TRBD2

cdr3_nt: TGTGCCAGCAGTGACGGCGTGGGGAGTGCTTCACCCCTCCACTTT
cdr3_aa: CASSDGVGSASPLHF
clone_size: few
v_call: TRBV6-1
j_call: TRBJ1-6
d_call: -

cdr3_nt: TGTGCCAGCAGCTCCTTAAGGGGCAGGGCGGGTAGCTCCTACAATGAGCAGTTCTTC
cdr3_aa: CASSSLRGRAGSSYNEQFF
clone_size: -
v_call: TRBV11-2
j_call: TRBJ2-1
d_call: -

cdr3_nt: TGTGCCAGCAGTTATAGTGTAGGGGTAGGGAATGAGCAGTTCTTC
cdr3_aa: CASSYSVGVGNEQFF
clone_size: few
v_call: TRBV6-5
j_call: TRBJ2-1
d_call: -

cdr3_nt: TGTGCCAGCTCCCCCGATTCAGGGAGAGGACAGCCCCAGCATTTT
cdr3_aa: CASSPDSGRGQPQHF
clone_size: few
v_call: TRBV18
j_call: TRBJ1-5
d_call: -

cdr3_nt: TGTGCCAGCACTCTGGGTCCGACCCTGGGCTATGGCTACACCTTC
cdr3_aa: CASTLGPTLGYGYTF
clone_size: -
v_call: TRBV12-3/TRBV12-4
j_call: TRBJ1-2
d_call: -

cdr3_nt: TGTGCCAGCAGCAAGGACAGGGGCACAGATACGCAGTATTTT
cdr3_aa: CASSKDRGTDTQYF
clone_size: -
v_call: TRBV5-4
j_call: TRBJ2-3
d_call: TRBD1

cdr3_nt: TGTGCCAGCAGCCCGGGGTGGGGGGCAGGCGGGGAGACCCAGTACTTC
cdr3_aa: CASSPGWGAGGETQYF
clone_size: few
v_call: TRBV11-3
j_call: TRBJ2-5
d_call: -

cdr3_nt: TGTGCCAGCAGTTTAACCGGGGGGGGACTAGCTTGGGAGACCCAGTACTTC
cdr3_aa: CASSLTGGGLAWETQYF
clone_size: -
v_call: TRBV12-3/TRBV12-4
j_call: TRBJ2-5
d_call: TRBD2

cdr3_nt: TGTGCCAGCACCCTAGGTGGCTTCAATGAGCAGTTCTTC
cdr3_aa: CASTLGGFNEQFF
clone_size: few
v_call: TRBV6-1
j_call: TRBJ2-1
d_call: -

cdr3_nt: TGTGCCAGCAGCTCCGGGGCAGAAACCGGGGAGCTGTTTTTT
cdr3_aa: CASSSGAETGELFF
clone_size: few
v_call: TRBV7-3
j_call: TRBJ2-2
d_call: -

cdr3_nt: TGTGCCAGCAGTTACCTCTCGACGTATGGCTACACCTTC
cdr3_aa: CASSYLSTYGYTF
clone_size: few
v_call: TRBV6-5
j_call: TRBJ1-2
d_call: -

cdr3_nt: TGTGCCTGGAGTGTAACCGCCATGGAGACCCAGTACTTC
cdr3_aa: CAWSVTAMETQYF
clone_size: -
v_call: TRBV30
j_call: TRBJ2-5
d_call: -

cdr3_nt: TGTGCCAGCAGGGGAGGACAGGTGGCTGGCGAGCAGTACTTC
cdr3_aa: CASRGGQVAGEQYF
clone_size: few
v_call: TRBV27
j_call: TRBJ2-7
d_call: -

cdr3_nt: TGTGCCAGCATTAGGGACACGGCGAACTATGGCTACACCTTC
cdr3_aa: CASIRDTANYGYTF
clone_size: -
v_call: TRBV2
j_call: TRBJ1-2
d_call: -

cdr3_nt: TGTGCCAGCAGTTTAAACGGGAGACACTATGGCTACACCTTC
cdr3_aa: CASSLNGRHYGYTF
clone_size: -
v_call: TRBV27
j_call: TRBJ1-2
d_call: -

cdr3_nt: TGTGCCAGTAGCCAAGTTGGAGACACCGGGGAGCTGTTTTTT
cdr3_aa: CASSQVGDTGELFF
clone_size: -
v_call: TRBV19
j_call: TRBJ2-2
d_call: -

cdr3_nt: TGTGCCAGTAGTCCAAACACAGGGTATGGCTACACCTTC
cdr3_aa: CASSPNTGYGYTF
clone_size: few
v_call: TRBV19
j_call: TRBJ1-2
d_call: -

cdr3_nt: TGTGCCAGTAGCAGGGAGGGCGAGCAGTACTTC
cdr3_aa: CASSREGEQYF
clone_size: -
v_call: TRBV19
j_call: TRBJ2-7
d_call: TRBD2

cdr3_nt: TGTGCCGTCGGACGTTTGGCGAATAGCAATCAGCCCCAGCATTTT
cdr3_aa: CAVGRLANSNQPQHF
clone_size: few
v_call: TRBV19
j_call: TRBJ1-5
d_call: -

cdr3_nt: TGTGCCAGCAGCTTAGAGGAATTCAATGAGCAGTTCTTC
cdr3_aa: CASSLEEFNEQFF
clone_size: few
v_call: TRBV7-9
j_call: TRBJ2-1
d_call: -

cdr3_nt: TGTGCCAGTAGTATTCGGGGGGTCAGGGCATTCAATCAGCCCCAGCATTTT
cdr3_aa: CASSIRGVRAFNQPQHF
clone_size: -
v_call: TRBV19
j_call: TRBJ1-5
d_call: -